These 19 T cell receptor beta chains were all obtained from the same sample, sequenced in a study of blood T cells in healthy people across ages. Primers used in a second PCR of about 6 to 12 cycles were a sample-barcoded 5' primer and a J-beta primer mix. TCRdb re-called the 5' RACE reads through MiXCR, storing one row per CDR3 protein. Among 700,000 or so distinct CDR3 sequences, roughly two fifths were seen once, and the ten largest hold around 32%. The sequenced sample consisted of blood. These receptors all come from a man aged 80 or over in good health.

The chain employs TRBV28 and TRBJ2-3; the D gene could be TRBD1 or TRBD2 (5 bases each). Per the germline V gene, CDR1 is MDHEN and CDR2 is SYDVKM. The CDR3 is made up of 13 amino acids. V was pared by 6 bases and J by 6 bases, with 13 bases between. CDR3 amino acids: CASSRDGWDTQYF. DNA of the CDR3: TGTGCCAGCAGCCGGGACGGATGGGATACGCAGTATTTT.

This clonotype has ten or more counts. CDR3 DNA sequence: TGCGCCAGCAGCAAGGACGGACAGGGGTACGAGCAGTACTTC. It translates to CASSKDGQGYEQYF. The chain has TRBV5-1 and TRBJ2-7, with 9 nucleotides matching TRBD1. Unmatched junction bases numbered 6, after V lost 4 bases and J lost 4 bases. The germline V gene encodes CDR1 SGHRS and CDR2 YFSETQ. The CDR3 has 14 residues.

The chain uses TRBV5-1 and TRBJ2-3; D is unclear. The CDR3 runs to 13 residues. The germline V gene has CDR1 SGHRS and CDR2 YFSETQ. V was cut by 9 bases and J by 1 base, with 12 bases left in between. The CDR3 nucleotides are TGCGCCACCCAAGACGTAGGCACAGATACGCAGTATTTT. It specifies CATQDVGTDTQYF. Combining the CDR3 with reference TRBV5-1 and TRBJ2-3 gives the whole variable domain KAGVTQTPRYLIKTRGQQVTLSCSPISGHRSVSWYQQTPGQGLQFLFEYFSETQRNKGNFPGRFSGRQFSNSRSEMNVSTLELGDSALYLCATQDVGTDTQYFGPGTRLTVL.

V is TRBV7-8 and J is TRBJ1-2, with 7 bases identical to TRBD1. There are 14 residues in the CDR3. Germline values: CDR1 SGHVS, CDR2 FQNEAQ. Trimming took 5 bases from V and 7 from J; bases not matched to a gene: 10. The CDR3 loop reads CASSPPGGVGGYTF. The CDR3 region has the DNA TGTGCCAGCAGCCCCCCAGGGGGGGTCGGTGGCTACACCTTC.

The V and J genes are TRBV10-3 and TRBJ2-7; 7 nucleotides line up with TRBD2. V was clipped by 4 bases and J by 1 base; unmatched bases: 7. The CDR3 loop spans 15 amino acids. CDR1 and CDR2 from the germline V gene are ENHRY and SYGVKD. CDR3 nucleotides: TGTGCCATCAGTGCACCCCGGGGGGAATCCTACGAGCAGTACTTC. It translates to CAISAPRGESYEQYF.

This clonotype was recorded at least ten times. The J gene is TRBJ1-4, the V gene TRBV12-3 or TRBV12-4; 9 nucleotides match TRBD1. The CDR3 spans 13 residues. V lost 6 bases, J lost 6 bases, and 2 bases stayed unmatched. The CDR3 is CASSRQGDEKLFF. CDR3 bases: TGTGCCAGCAGCAGACAGGGGGATGAAAAACTGTTTTTT.

In this sample, this clonotype turned up many times. This chain links TRBV28 with TRBJ2-7; no reliable D call. Trimming took off 5 bases at V and 2 bases at J, with 10 bases between the two ends. CDR1 is MDHEN and CDR2 is SYDVKM in the germline V gene. The CDR3 is 13 residues long. The CDR3, as DNA: TGTGCCAGCAGTCCTCCCTTCGCCTACGAGCAGTACTTC. This sequence encodes CASSPPFAYEQYF.

This chain uses TRBV5-1 with TRBJ1-1; no reliable D call. Deletions cut 0 bases from V and 4 bases from J, with 10 bases between. The V gene's germline CDR1 is SGHRS and CDR2 YFSETQ. The CDR3 covers 14 residues. The CDR3 region has the DNA TGCGCCAGCAGCTTGGGAAGCGGGCGCACTGAAGCTTTCTTT. It translates to CASSLGSGRTEAFF.

This clonotype was recorded only once. The chain recombines TRBV6-5 with TRBJ2-5; the match to TRBD2 covers 7 bases. The CDR3 is 16 amino acids. Germline V lookup: CDR1 MNHEY, CDR2 SVGAGI. V lost 0 bases, J lost 11 bases, and 15 bases stayed unmatched. The DNA of the CDR3 is TGTGCCAGCAGTTACTCCAGCGGGATCTCAGGCAATGAGCAGTACTTC. The encoded protein is CASSYSSGISGNEQYF.

The gene calls are TRBV3-1 and TRBJ2-1, with unresolved D. The germline V gene has CDR1 LGHDT and CDR2 YNNKEL (reference sequence). The CDR3 is made up of 12 amino acids. The V gene lost 0 bases and the J gene lost 10 bases, with 7 bases spanning the gap. The CDR3 protein is CASSQDYWEQFF. For the CDR3, the DNA is TGTGCCAGCAGCCAAGATTATTGGGAGCAGTTCTTC.

The V gene is TRBV10-3, the J gene TRBJ2-1; 15 nucleotides match TRBD2. Losses at the gene ends were 4 bases for V and 6 bases for J; bases not matched to a gene: 4. There are 16 residues in the CDR3. CDR1 and CDR2 (germline): ENHRY, SYGVKD. The CDR3 loop is CAISARTSGGGNEQFF. The CDR3 DNA is TGTGCCATCAGTGCTCGGACTAGCGGGGGGGGCAATGAGCAGTTCTTC.

The chain uses TRBV7-2 and TRBJ1-1, with a possible D match to TRBD1 (6 bases). There are 12 residues in the CDR3. V was cut by 5 bases and J by 7 bases, with 11 bases left in between. Germline values: CDR1 SGHTA, CDR2 FQGNSA. CDR3 in amino acids: CASSLGQLEAFF. The CDR3 DNA reads TGTGCCAGCAGCCTGGGACAACTTGAAGCTTTCTTT.

This clonotype was seen only a few times. This chain connects TRBV29-1 to TRBJ2-7; perhaps TRBD2 as D (7 bases). The V gene's germline CDR1 is SQVTM and CDR2 ANQGSEA. The CDR3 has 16 residues. V shed 6 bases and J shed 0 bases, with 21 bases lying between them. The CDR3 coding sequence is TGCAGCGTCGGGGGAGGGGGGATACGGGGCTCCTACGAGCAGTACTTC. It translates to CSVGGGGIRGSYEQYF.

The V gene is TRBV20-1, the J gene TRBJ2-1; 13 bases are a match to TRBD2. This CDR3 comprises 13 residues. J lost 9 bases, V lost 5 bases, and 4 bases had no gene match. Germline CDR1 and CDR2: DFQATT and SNEGSKA (reference sequence). The CDR3 loop is CSAGGLAGFEQFF. CDR3 sequence (DNA): TGCAGTGCTGGGGGACTAGCGGGATTTGAGCAGTTCTTC.

This chain connects TRBV3-1 to TRBJ1-6; 9 bases line up with TRBD1. The trim removed 2 bases at V and 9 bases at J, leaving 8 bases unmatched. The CDR3 is made up of 16 amino acids. Germline V CDR1 and CDR2: LGHDT, YNNKEL (reference sequence). The CDR3 spells CASSQRTGGISSPLHF. CDR3 nucleotides: TGTGCCAGCAGCCAAAGAACAGGGGGCATCTCTTCACCCCTCCACTTT.

The table lists this clonotype with a few counts. The chain has TRBV11-3 and TRBJ2-1; TRBD2 agrees at 13 bases. The V and J ends lost 1 base and 7 bases, in that order; junction bases with no gene match: 4. Germline lookup yields CDR1 SGHNT and CDR2 YENEEA. The CDR3 spans 16 residues. CDR3 nucleotides: TGTGCCAGCAGCTTAGGACTAGCGGGAGGTATTAATGAGCAGTTCTTC. Its translation is CASSLGLAGGINEQFF.

The chain employs TRBV7-9 and TRBJ2-1; no clear D gene. Trimming took off 3 bases at V and 10 bases at J, with 10 bases between the two ends. CDR1 is SEHNR, CDR2 FQNEAQ, per germline (reference sequence). CDR3 length: 12 amino acids. CDR3 DNA: TGTGCCAGCAGCTTCGAGGTCGGGGAGCAGTTCTTC. Residues: CASSFEVGEQFF.

The chain joins TRBV29-1 to TRBJ1-2; TRBD1 matches 9 bases. Germline lookup yields CDR1 SQVTM and CDR2 ANQGSEA. V was pared by 8 bases and J by 8 bases, with 6 bases of the junction left unmatched. This CDR3 region has 11 residues. The CDR3 bases are TGCAGCATGGGACAGGGCTGCGGCTACACCTTC. This encodes CSMGQGCGYTF.

The table lists this clonotype with a few counts. V usage is TRBV21-1 and J usage is TRBJ2-2; the D call of TRBD1 is as the table states it, not checked on the DNA. TRBV21-1 is given as a pseudogene. The CDR3 sequence is 14 residues long. The CDR3: CASSTGQNTGELFF. The CDR3 DNA reads as TGTGCCAGCAGCACGGGACAGAACACCGGGGAGCTGTTTTTT.